This T cell receptor beta chain emerged from a study of blood T cell repertoires in COVID-19. Study-wide background: COVID-19 samples from acute and convalescent phases originated in the United States, Italy and Spain. The cDNA or gDNA used as material had been derived from T cells, B-cell-depleted T cells, or PBMCs.

The CDR3 loop spans 16 amino acids. Germline V gives CDR1 SGHRS, CDR2 YFSETQ. The V gene end was trimmed by 3 bases and the J gene end by 5 bases; junction bases not matched to a gene: 10. In the study's own analysis: Cell counts per sample came from amplifying reference gene primers. The assay was immunoSEQ multiplex PCR, and TCRdb's table has in-frame clones only and misses some. V and J calls and clone size are as listed in that table; D and trimming were resolved from the DNA. The sample carries roughly 30,000 clones, approximately 86% recorded once. This clonotype was sampled from a man between 65 and 85 years old with acute or convalescent COVID-19. The source material was peripheral blood. The rearrangement links TRBV5-1 to TRBJ1-2; TRBD1 aligns across 10 bases. The DNA of the CDR3 is TGCGCCAGCAGCTCGTACGGGACAGGGGCCATATATGGCTACACCTTC. Translation: CASSSYGTGAIYGYTF.